These 3 T cell receptor beta chains were all obtained from the same sample, sequenced in a study of cytomegalovirus exposure and HLA in healthy donors. Amplification used 60 Vbeta primers and 13 Jbeta primers. The method was immunoSEQ multiplex PCR; TCRdb's version includes in-frame clones alone and lacks a portion of them. The sample lists 110,000 or so clones; 70% to 85% were seen once. The sequenced sample consisted of PBMCs. The receptors were gathered from a woman aged 18-29 years in good health and CMV-seronegative.

This chain connects TRBV2 to TRBJ1-2; 7 bases align to TRBD1. V shed 3 bases and J 7 bases; nucleotides not matched to a gene: 5. This CDR3 has 13 residues. The germline V gene has CDR1 SNHLY and CDR2 FYNNEI. CDR3 amino acids: CASSDDRVAGYTF. The DNA for the CDR3 is TGTGCCAGCAGTGATGACAGGGTGGCTGGCTACACCTTC.

The V and J genes are TRBV5-1 and TRBJ2-7; weak D call: TRBD2 (5 bases). The CDR3 has 12 amino acids. Germline V gene lookup returns CDR1 SGHRS and CDR2 YFSETQ. Trimming cost V 0 bases and J 7 bases, with 8 bases left between them. DNA of the CDR3: TGCGCCAGCAGCTTGGGCGGCGGGGAGCAGTACTTC. This encodes CASSLGGGEQYF.

V is TRBV30 and J is TRBJ1-2, with D unresolved. Per germline, CDR1 GTSNPN and CDR2 SVGIG (reference sequence). This CDR3 region has 12 residues. The germline V and J ends were trimmed by 0 bases and 4 bases, with 6 bases remaining between them. The CDR3 loop is CAWSVGPYGYTF. The CDR3 DNA is TGTGCCTGGAGTGTTGGGCCCTATGGCTACACCTTC.